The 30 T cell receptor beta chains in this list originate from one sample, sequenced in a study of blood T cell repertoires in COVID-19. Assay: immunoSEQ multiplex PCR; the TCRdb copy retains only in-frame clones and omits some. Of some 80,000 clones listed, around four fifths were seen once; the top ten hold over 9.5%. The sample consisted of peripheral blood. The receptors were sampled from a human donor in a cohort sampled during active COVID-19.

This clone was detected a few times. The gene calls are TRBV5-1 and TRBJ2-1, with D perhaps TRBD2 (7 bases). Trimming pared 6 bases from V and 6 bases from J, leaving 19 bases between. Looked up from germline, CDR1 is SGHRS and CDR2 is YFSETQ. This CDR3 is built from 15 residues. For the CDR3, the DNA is TGCGCCAGCAACCGTAATGGGGGGGCCGGCAATGAGCAGTTCTTC. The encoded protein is CASNRNGGAGNEQFF.

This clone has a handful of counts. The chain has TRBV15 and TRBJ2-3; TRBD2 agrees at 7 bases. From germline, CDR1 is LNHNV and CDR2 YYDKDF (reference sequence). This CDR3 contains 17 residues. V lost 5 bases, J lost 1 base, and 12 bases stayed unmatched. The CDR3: CATSFTSGLEGTDTQYF. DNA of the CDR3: TGTGCCACCAGCTTCACGTCCGGACTAGAGGGCACAGATACGCAGTATTTT.

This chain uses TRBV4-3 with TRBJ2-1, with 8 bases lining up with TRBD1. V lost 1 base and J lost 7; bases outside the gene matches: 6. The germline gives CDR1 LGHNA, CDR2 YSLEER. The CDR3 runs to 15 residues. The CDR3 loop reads CASSQGRQGRNEQFF. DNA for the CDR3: TGCGCCAGCAGCCAAGGCCGACAGGGGAGGAATGAGCAGTTCTTC.

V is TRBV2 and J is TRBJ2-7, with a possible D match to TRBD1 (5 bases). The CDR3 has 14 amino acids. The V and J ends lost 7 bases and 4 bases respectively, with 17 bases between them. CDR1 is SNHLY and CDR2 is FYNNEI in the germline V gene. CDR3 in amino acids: CASTLTEPSYEQYF. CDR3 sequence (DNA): TGTGCCAGCACCCTGACAGAACCTTCATACGAGCAGTACTTC.

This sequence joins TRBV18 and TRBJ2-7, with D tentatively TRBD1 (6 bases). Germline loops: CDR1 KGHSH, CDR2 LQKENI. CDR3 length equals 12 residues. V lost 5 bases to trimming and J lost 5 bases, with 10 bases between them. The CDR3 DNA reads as TGTGCCAGCTCATCATACAGGGACGAGCAGTACTTC. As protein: CASSSYRDEQYF.

The CDR3 coding sequence is TGTGCCAGCAGTTATGGAGGGACAGCGCAGTTCTTC. Translated, it gives CASSYGGTAQFF. This chain uses TRBV12-3 or TRBV12-4 with TRBJ2-1, with TRBD1 as a possible D gene (7 bases). The CDR3 spans 12 residues. V lost 4 bases to trimming and J lost 12 bases, with 13 bases between them.

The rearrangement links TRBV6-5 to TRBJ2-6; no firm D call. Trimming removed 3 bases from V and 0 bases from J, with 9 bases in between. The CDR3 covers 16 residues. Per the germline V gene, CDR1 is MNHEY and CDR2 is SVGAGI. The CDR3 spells CASSYQITSGANVLTF. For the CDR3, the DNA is TGTGCCAGCAGTTATCAGATTACCTCTGGGGCCAACGTCCTGACTTTC.

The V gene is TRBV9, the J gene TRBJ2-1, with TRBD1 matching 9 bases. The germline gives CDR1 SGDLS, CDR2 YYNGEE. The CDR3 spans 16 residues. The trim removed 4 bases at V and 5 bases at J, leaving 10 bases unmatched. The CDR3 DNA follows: TGTGCCAGCAGCCCCCGGACAGGGGCGGGGGACAATGAGCAGTTCTTC. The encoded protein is CASSPRTGAGDNEQFF.

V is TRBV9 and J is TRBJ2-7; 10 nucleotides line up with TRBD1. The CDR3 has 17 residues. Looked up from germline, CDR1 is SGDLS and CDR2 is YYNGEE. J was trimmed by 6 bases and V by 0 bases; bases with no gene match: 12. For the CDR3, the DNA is TGTGCCAGCAGCGTAGGGGGTTCGGGACAGGGGATTTCCGAGCAGTACTTC. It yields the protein CASSVGGSGQGISEQYF.

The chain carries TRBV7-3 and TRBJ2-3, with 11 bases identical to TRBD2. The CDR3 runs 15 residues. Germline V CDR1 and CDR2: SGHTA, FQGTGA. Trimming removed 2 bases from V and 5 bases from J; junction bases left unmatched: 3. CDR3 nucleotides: TGTGCCAGCAGCTTACTAGCGGGGGGACAAGATACGCAGTATTTT. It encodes CASSLLAGGQDTQYF.

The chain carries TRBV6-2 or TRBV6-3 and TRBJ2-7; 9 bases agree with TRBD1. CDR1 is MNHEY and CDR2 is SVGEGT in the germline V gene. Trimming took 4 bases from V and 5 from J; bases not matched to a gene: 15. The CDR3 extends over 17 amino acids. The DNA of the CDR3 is TGTGCCAGCAGTTCCCCCCCTCCCAGGACAGGGGCCCACGAGCAGTACTTC. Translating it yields CASSSPPPRTGAHEQYF.

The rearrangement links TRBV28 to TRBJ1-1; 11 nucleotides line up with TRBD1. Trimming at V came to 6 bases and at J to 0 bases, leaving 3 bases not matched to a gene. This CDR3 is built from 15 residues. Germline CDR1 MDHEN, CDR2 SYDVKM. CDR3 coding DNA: TGTGCCAGCAGGGGACAGGGGGGCATGAACACTGAAGCTTTCTTT. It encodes CASRGQGGMNTEAFF. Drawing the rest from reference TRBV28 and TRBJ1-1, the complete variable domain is DVKVTQSSRYLVKRTGEKVFLECVQDMDHENMFWYRQDPGLGLRLIYFSYDVKMKEKGDIPEGYSVSREKKERFSLILESASTNQTSMYLCASRGQGGMNTEAFFGQGTRLTVV.

This chain's CDR3 is CASSQFIAGGDTQYF. The DNA of the CDR3 is TGTGCCAGCAGCCAGTTCATAGCGGGGGGGGATACGCAGTATTTT. V and J are TRBV3-1 (or the pseudogene TRBV3-2) and TRBJ2-3; TRBD2 agrees at 11 bases. The CDR3 is 15 amino acids. Trimming at V came to 3 bases and at J to 6 bases, leaving 5 bases not matched to a gene. Germline V gives CDR1 LGHDT, CDR2 YNNKEL (reference sequence).

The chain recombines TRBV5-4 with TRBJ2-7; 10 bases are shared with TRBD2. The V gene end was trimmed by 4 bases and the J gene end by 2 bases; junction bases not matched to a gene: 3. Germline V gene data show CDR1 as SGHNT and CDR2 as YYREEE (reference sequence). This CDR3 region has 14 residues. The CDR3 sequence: CASSPGLAPYEQYF. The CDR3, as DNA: TGTGCCAGCAGCCCGGGACTAGCGCCCTACGAGCAGTACTTC.

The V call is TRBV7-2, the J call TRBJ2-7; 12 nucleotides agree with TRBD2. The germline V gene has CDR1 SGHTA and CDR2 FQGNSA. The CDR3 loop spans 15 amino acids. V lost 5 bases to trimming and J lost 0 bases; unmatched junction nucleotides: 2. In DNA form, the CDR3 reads TGTGCCAGCAGCCTGGGACTAGCGGGCTCCTACGAGCAGTACTTC. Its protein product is CASSLGLAGSYEQYF.

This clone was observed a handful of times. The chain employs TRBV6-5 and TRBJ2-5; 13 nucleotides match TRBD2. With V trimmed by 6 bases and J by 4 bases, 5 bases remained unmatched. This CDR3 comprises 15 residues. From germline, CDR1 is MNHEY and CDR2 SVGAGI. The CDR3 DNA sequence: TGTGCCAGCAGCTCCGGGACTAGCGGGGCAGAGACCCAGTACTTC. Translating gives CASSSGTSGAETQYF.

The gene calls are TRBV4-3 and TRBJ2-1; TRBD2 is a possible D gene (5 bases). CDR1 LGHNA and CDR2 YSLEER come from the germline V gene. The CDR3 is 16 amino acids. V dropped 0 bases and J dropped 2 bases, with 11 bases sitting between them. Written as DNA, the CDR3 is TGCGCCAGCAGCCAAGATGTCCGGGAAGCCTACAATGAGCAGTTCTTC. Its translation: CASSQDVREAYNEQFF.

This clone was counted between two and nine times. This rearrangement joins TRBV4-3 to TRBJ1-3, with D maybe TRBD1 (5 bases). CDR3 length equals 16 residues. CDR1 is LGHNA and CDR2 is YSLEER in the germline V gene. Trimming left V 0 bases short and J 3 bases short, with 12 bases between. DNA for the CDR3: TGCGCCAGCAGCCAAGACCCTCAGGGCTTTGGAAACACCATATATTTT. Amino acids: CASSQDPQGFGNTIYF.

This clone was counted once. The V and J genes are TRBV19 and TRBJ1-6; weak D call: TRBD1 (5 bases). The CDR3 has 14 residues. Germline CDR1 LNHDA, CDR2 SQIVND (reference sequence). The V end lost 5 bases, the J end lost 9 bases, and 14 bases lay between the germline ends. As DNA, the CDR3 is TGTGCCAGTAGTGTCCGTGCCCAGGGTTCACCCCTCCACTTT. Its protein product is CASSVRAQGSPLHF.

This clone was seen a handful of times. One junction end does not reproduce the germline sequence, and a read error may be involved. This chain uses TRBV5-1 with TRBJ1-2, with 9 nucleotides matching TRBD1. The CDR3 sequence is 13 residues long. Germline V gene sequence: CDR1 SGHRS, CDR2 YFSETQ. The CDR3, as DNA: TGCGCCAGCAGCTTGGACCCAGGACAGGGGCTCTCCTTC. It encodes CASSLDPGQGLSF. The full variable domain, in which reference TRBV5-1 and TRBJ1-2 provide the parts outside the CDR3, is KAGVTQTPRYLIKTRGQQVTLSCSPISGHRSVSWYQQTPGQGLQFLFEYFSETQRNKGNFPGRFSGRQFSNSRSEMNVSTLELGDSALYLCASSLDPGQGLSFGSGTRLTVV.

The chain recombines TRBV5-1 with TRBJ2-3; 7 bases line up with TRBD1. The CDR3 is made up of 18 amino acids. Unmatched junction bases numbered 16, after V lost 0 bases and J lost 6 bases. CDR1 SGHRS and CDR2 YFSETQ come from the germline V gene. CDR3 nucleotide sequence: TGCGCCAGCAGCTTGGTCCGACAGGGTAACCCTTGGGCGGATACGCAGTATTTT. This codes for CASSLVRQGNPWADTQYF.

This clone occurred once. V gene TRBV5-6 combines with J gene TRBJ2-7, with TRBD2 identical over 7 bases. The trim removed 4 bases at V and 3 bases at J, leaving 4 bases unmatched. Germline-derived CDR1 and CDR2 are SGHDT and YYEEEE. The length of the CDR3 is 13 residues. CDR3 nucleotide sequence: TGTGCCAGCAGCCGGGGGAGGGGCTACGAGCAGTACTTC. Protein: CASSRGRGYEQYF. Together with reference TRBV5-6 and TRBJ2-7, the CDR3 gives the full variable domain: DAGVTQSPTHLIKTRGQQVTLRCSPKSGHDTVSWYQQALGQGPQFIFQYYEEEERQRGNFPDRFSGHQFPNYSSELNVNALLLGDSALYLCASSRGRGYEQYFGPGTRLTVT.

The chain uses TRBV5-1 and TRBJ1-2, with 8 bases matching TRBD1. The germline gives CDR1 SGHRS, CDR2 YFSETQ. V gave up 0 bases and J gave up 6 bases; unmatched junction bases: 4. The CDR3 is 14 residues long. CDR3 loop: CASSLGGQEHGYTF. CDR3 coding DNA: TGCGCCAGCAGCTTGGGGGGACAGGAACATGGCTACACCTTC.

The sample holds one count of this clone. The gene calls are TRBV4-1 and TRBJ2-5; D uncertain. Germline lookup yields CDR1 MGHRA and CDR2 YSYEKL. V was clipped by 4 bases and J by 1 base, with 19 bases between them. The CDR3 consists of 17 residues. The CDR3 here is CASSPRYETASQETQYF. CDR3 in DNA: TGCGCCAGCAGCCCCCGATACGAAACGGCTAGCCAAGAGACCCAGTACTTC.

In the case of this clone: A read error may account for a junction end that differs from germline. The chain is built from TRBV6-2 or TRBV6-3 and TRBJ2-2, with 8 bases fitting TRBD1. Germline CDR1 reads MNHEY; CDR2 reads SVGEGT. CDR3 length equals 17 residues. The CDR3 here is CARSSGQGAGGTGELFF. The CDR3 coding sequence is TGTGCCCGCAGTTCCGGGCAGGGGGCCGGGGGCACCGGGGAGCTGTTTTTT.

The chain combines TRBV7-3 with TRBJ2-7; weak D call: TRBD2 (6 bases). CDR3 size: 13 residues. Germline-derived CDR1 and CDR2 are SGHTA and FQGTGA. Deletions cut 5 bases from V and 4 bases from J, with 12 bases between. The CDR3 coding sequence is TGTGCCAGCAGCCCATACGGAGGGTACGAGCAGTACTTC. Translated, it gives CASSPYGGYEQYF. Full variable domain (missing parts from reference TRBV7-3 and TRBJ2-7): GAGVSQTPSNKVTEKGKYVELRCDPISGHTALYWYRQSLGQGPEFLIYFQGTGAADDSGLPNDRFFAVRPEGSVSTLKIQRTERGDSAVYLCASSPYGGYEQYFGPGTRLTVT.

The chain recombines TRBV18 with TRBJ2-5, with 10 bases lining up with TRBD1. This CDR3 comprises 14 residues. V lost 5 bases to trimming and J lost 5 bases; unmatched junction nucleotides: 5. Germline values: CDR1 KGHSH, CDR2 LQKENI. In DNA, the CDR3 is TGTGCCAGCTCAGACGGACAGGGGGGCGAGACCCAGTACTTC. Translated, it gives CASSDGQGGETQYF.

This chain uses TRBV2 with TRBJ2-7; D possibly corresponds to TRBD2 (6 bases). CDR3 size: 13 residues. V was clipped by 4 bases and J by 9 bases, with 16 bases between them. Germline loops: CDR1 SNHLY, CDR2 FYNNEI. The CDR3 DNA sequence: TGTGCCAGCAGTGTTGGGGGGACCAACCGGCAGTACTTC. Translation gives CASSVGGTNRQYF.

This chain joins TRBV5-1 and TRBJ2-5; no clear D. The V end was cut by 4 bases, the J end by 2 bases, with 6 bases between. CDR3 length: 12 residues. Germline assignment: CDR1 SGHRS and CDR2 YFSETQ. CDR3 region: CASSVQQETQYF. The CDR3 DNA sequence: TGCGCCAGCAGCGTCCAGCAAGAGACCCAGTACTTC.

The CDR3 nucleotides are TGTGCCTGGAGTGTCAGTCAGGGGGATTCACCCCTCCACTTT. This translates into CAWSVSQGDSPLHF. This rearrangement joins TRBV30 to TRBJ1-6; TRBD1 aligns across 7 bases. The junction had 4 bases not matched to a gene; V was cut back by 0 bases and J by 8 bases. This CDR3 contains 14 residues. The germline CDR1 and CDR2 sequences are GTSNPN and SVGIG (reference sequence).